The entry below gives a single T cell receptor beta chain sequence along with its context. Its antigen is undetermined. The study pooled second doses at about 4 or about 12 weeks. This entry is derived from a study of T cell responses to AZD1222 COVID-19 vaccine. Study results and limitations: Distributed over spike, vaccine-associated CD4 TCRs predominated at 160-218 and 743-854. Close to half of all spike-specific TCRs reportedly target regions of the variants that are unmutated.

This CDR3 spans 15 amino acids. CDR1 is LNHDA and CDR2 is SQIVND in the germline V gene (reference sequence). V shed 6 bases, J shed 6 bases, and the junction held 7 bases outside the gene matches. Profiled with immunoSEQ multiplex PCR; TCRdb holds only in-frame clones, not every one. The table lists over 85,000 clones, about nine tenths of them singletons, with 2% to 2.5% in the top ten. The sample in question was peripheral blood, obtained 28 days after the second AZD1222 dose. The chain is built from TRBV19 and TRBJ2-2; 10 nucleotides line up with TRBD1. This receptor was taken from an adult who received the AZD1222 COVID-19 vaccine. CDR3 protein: CASSPGQGSPGELFF. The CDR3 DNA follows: TGTGCCAGTAGCCCGGGACAGGGGAGTCCCGGGGAGCTGTTTTTT.